This is a list of T cell receptor beta chains from one sample in a study of PD-1 blockade in classical Hodgkin lymphoma. Repertoires were generated with immunoSEQ multiplex PCR, while TCRdb's copy carries only in-frame clones and drops some. The data show about 47,000 clones, with approximately 80% seen just once and under 20% held by the top ten. The sample in question was peripheral blood mononuclear cells (PBMCs), obtained before the fourth cycle of nivolumab. The source of these receptors is a human donor with classical Hodgkin lymphoma. Each CDR3 is given with its conserved first and last residue. D genes are given only for firm matches. Where a row states a size, it is once, few, many or the class of an expanded clone; other rows omit it.

J gene: TRBJ2-7; clone size: .; D gene: .; V gene: TRBV10-3; CDR3 protein: CAISSSYEQYF; CDR3 DNA: TGTGCCATCAGCTCTAGCTACGAGCAGTACTTC
J gene: TRBJ2-3; clone size: .; D gene: .; V gene: TRBV4-2; CDR3 protein: CASSRRAEVESTDTQYF; CDR3 DNA: TGTGCCAGCAGCCGGAGGGCGGAGGTAGAAAGCACAGATACGCAGTATTTT
J gene: TRBJ2-1; clone size: .; D gene: .; V gene: TRBV28; CDR3 protein: CASSSLAVMNEQFF; CDR3 DNA: TGTGCCAGCAGCTCTCTAGCTGTGATGAATGAGCAGTTCTTC
J gene: TRBJ1-4; clone size: .; D gene: .; V gene: TRBV6-5; CDR3 protein: CASSLGDFEKLFF; CDR3 DNA: TGTGCCAGCAGTCTCGGGGACTTTGAAAAACTGTTTTTT
J gene: TRBJ1-2; clone size: .; D gene: TRBD1; V gene: TRBV5-4; CDR3 protein: CASSLELSSGTGTF; CDR3 DNA: TGTGCCAGCAGCTTGGAATTAAGCAGCGGGACAGGTACCTTC
J gene: TRBJ2-3; clone size: .; D gene: .; V gene: TRBV7-6; CDR3 protein: CASSLVARTSTDTQYF; CDR3 DNA: TGTGCCAGCAGCTTAGTCGCTAGAACTAGCACAGATACGCAGTATTTT
J gene: TRBJ1-2; clone size: .; D gene: TRBD1; V gene: TRBV4-1; CDR3 protein: CASSQEITGGLYGYTF; CDR3 DNA: TGCGCCAGCAGCCAAGAAATAACAGGGGGCTTATATGGCTACACCTTC
J gene: TRBJ1-1; clone size: .; D gene: .; V gene: TRBV28; CDR3 protein: CASSNRQAEAFF; CDR3 DNA: TGTGCCAGCAGTAACCGACAGGCTGAAGCTTTCTTT
J gene: TRBJ2-1; clone size: .; D gene: TRBD2; V gene: TRBV7-2; CDR3 protein: CASSVPSGGGYNEQFF; CDR3 DNA: TGTGCCAGCAGCGTGCCTAGCGGGGGGGGCTACAATGAGCAGTTCTTC
J gene: TRBJ1-4; clone size: .; D gene: TRBD1; V gene: TRBV6-6; CDR3 protein: CASSYPGQGNEKLFF; CDR3 DNA: TGTGCCAGCAGTTACCCGGGACAGGGTAATGAAAAACTGTTTTTT
J gene: TRBJ1-2; clone size: .; D gene: TRBD1; V gene: TRBV30; CDR3 protein: CAKTGGADYGYTF; CDR3 DNA: TGTGCCAAGACAGGGGGCGCGGACTATGGCTACACCTTC
J gene: TRBJ2-2; clone size: once; D gene: TRBD2; V gene: TRBV5-4; CDR3 protein: CASSLGGGSGGTGELFF; CDR3 DNA: TGTGCCAGCAGCTTGGGCGGCGGGAGTGGAGGCACCGGGGAGCTGTTTTTT
J gene: TRBJ1-4; clone size: once; D gene: .; V gene: TRBV7-9; CDR3 protein: CASSPDYFHEKLFF; CDR3 DNA: TGTGCCAGCAGCCCAGACTATTTCCATGAAAAACTGTTTTTT
J gene: TRBJ1-1; clone size: .; D gene: .; V gene: TRBV9; CDR3 protein: CASSPSPRTEAFF; CDR3 DNA: TGTGCCAGCAGCCCCTCCCCCCGGACTGAAGCTTTCTTT
J gene: TRBJ2-2; clone size: .; D gene: .; V gene: TRBV11-1; CDR3 protein: CASSLGWRDTSNTGELFF; CDR3 DNA: TGTGCCAGCAGCTTAGGATGGCGTGACACATCGAACACCGGGGAGCTGTTTTTT
J gene: TRBJ1-1; clone size: .; D gene: TRBD1; V gene: TRBV5-6; CDR3 protein: CASSWGTGNTEAFF; CDR3 DNA: TGTGCCAGCAGCTGGGGGACAGGGAACACTGAAGCTTTCTTT
J gene: TRBJ2-3; clone size: medium-sized; D gene: TRBD2; V gene: TRBV11-3; CDR3 protein: CASSLQGGDTQYF; CDR3 DNA: TGTGCCAGCAGCTTACAGGGAGGGGATACGCAGTATTTT
J gene: TRBJ2-1; clone size: .; D gene: TRBD1; V gene: TRBV6-4; CDR3 protein: CASSENRDSNEQFF; CDR3 DNA: TGTGCCAGCAGTGAGAACAGGGACAGCAATGAGCAGTTCTTC
J gene: TRBJ2-1; clone size: .; D gene: TRBD2; V gene: TRBV7-2; CDR3 protein: CASSLVFSGGADVNEQFF; CDR3 DNA: TGTGCCAGCAGCTTAGTGTTTAGCGGGGGGGCTGACGTCAATGAGCAGTTCTTC
J gene: TRBJ2-1; clone size: few; D gene: .; V gene: TRBV9; CDR3 protein: CASSLQGLPYNEQFF; CDR3 DNA: TGTGCCAGCAGCCTTCAAGGACTACCCTACAATGAGCAGTTCTTC
J gene: TRBJ2-1; clone size: .; D gene: TRBD2; V gene: TRBV7-8; CDR3 protein: CASSPRSGWVYNEQFF; CDR3 DNA: TGTGCCAGCAGCCCCCGTAGCGGGTGGGTCTACAATGAGCAGTTCTTC
J gene: TRBJ2-5; clone size: .; D gene: .; V gene: TRBV18; CDR3 protein: CASSPGPQETQYF; CDR3 DNA: TGTGCCAGCTCACCAGGGCCCCAAGAGACCCAGTACTTC
J gene: TRBJ2-4; clone size: .; D gene: .; V gene: TRBV4-2; CDR3 protein: CASSQLVHPDPEAKNIQYF; CDR3 DNA: TGTGCCAGCAGCCAGTTGGTACATCCGGACCCAGAAGCCAAAAACATTCAGTACTTC
J gene: TRBJ2-5; clone size: .; D gene: .; V gene: TRBV5-4; CDR3 protein: CASSFGLVGETQYF; CDR3 DNA: TGTGCCAGCAGCTTCGGACTGGTGGGGGAGACCCAGTACTTC
J gene: TRBJ2-7; clone size: .; D gene: TRBD1; V gene: TRBV4-1; CDR3 protein: CASSHYGTGTYEQYF; CDR3 DNA: TGCGCCAGCAGCCACTACGGGACAGGGACCTACGAGCAGTACTTC
J gene: TRBJ2-7; clone size: .; D gene: .; V gene: TRBV25-1; CDR3 protein: CATSSAGRTYEQYF; CDR3 DNA: TGTGCCACCTCCTCCGCCGGGCGTACCTACGAGCAGTACTTC
J gene: TRBJ1-2; clone size: few; D gene: TRBD1; V gene: TRBV5-4; CDR3 protein: CASSPTGGLDGYTF; CDR3 DNA: TGTGCCAGCAGCCCGACAGGGGGCTTAGATGGCTACACCTTC
J gene: TRBJ1-4; clone size: .; D gene: TRBD1; V gene: TRBV18; CDR3 protein: CASSHGTANEKLFF; CDR3 DNA: TGTGCCAGCTCACACGGGACAGCTAATGAAAAACTGTTTTTT
J gene: TRBJ1-5; clone size: .; D gene: TRBD1; V gene: TRBV28; CDR3 protein: CASSLGTGWNQPQHF; CDR3 DNA: TGTGCCAGCAGCCTGGGGACAGGGTGGAATCAGCCCCAGCATTTT
J gene: TRBJ2-1; clone size: .; D gene: TRBD1; V gene: TRBV19; CDR3 protein: CASSSRTGPSSYNEQFF; CDR3 DNA: TGTGCCAGTAGTTCGCGGACAGGGCCTAGCTCCTACAATGAGCAGTTCTTC
J gene: TRBJ1-2; clone size: .; D gene: .; V gene: TRBV27; CDR3 protein: CASRRTETHYGYTF; CDR3 DNA: TGTGCCAGCCGTCGGACAGAAACTCACTATGGCTACACCTTC
J gene: TRBJ2-7; clone size: .; D gene: TRBD1; V gene: TRBV6-6; CDR3 protein: CASSRSGQFSSYEQYF; CDR3 DNA: TGTGCCAGCAGCCGTTCGGGACAGTTTAGCTCCTACGAGCAGTACTTC
J gene: TRBJ2-7; clone size: .; D gene: TRBD2; V gene: TRBV10-2; CDR3 protein: CASMGLAGGPWYEQYF; CDR3 DNA: TGCGCCAGCATGGGACTAGCGGGGGGGCCCTGGTACGAGCAGTACTTC
J gene: TRBJ1-4; clone size: .; D gene: .; V gene: TRBV29-1; CDR3 protein: CSVLGEGDEKLFF; CDR3 DNA: TGCAGCGTTCTTGGGGAAGGAGATGAAAAACTGTTTTTT
J gene: TRBJ1-1; clone size: once; D gene: .; V gene: TRBV11-2; CDR3 protein: CASSLEAGLNTEAFF; CDR3 DNA: TGTGCCAGCAGCTTAGAAGCCGGGTTGAACACTGAAGCTTTCTTT
J gene: TRBJ2-5; clone size: .; D gene: TRBD2; V gene: TRBV19; CDR3 protein: CASSRGLAGTETQYF; CDR3 DNA: TGTGCCAGTAGCCGGGGACTAGCGGGAACGGAGACCCAGTACTTC
J gene: TRBJ2-1; clone size: .; D gene: TRBD2; V gene: TRBV10-3; CDR3 protein: CAITASGVHNEQFF; CDR3 DNA: TGTGCCATCACGGCTAGCGGGGTACACAATGAGCAGTTCTTC
J gene: TRBJ2-7; clone size: .; D gene: .; V gene: TRBV19; CDR3 protein: CASSTSSYEQYF; CDR3 DNA: TGTGCCAGTAGTACCTCCTCCTACGAGCAGTACTTC
J gene: TRBJ1-2; clone size: .; D gene: TRBD1; V gene: TRBV18; CDR3 protein: CASSPTAGQGGYGYTF; CDR3 DNA: TGTGCCAGCTCACCCACCGCTGGACAGGGAGGCTATGGCTACACCTTC
J gene: TRBJ2-1; clone size: .; D gene: TRBD1; V gene: TRBV5-6; CDR3 protein: CASSRRQGAMAEQFF; CDR3 DNA: TGTGCCAGCAGCAGGAGACAGGGGGCGATGGCCGAGCAGTTCTTC
J gene: TRBJ1-1; clone size: .; D gene: .; V gene: TRBV7-9; CDR3 protein: CASSLGGYGTEAFF; CDR3 DNA: TGTGCCAGCAGCTTAGGCGGGTATGGCACTGAAGCTTTCTTT
J gene: TRBJ2-3; clone size: .; D gene: TRBD2; V gene: TRBV27; CDR3 protein: CASTQAASGGTDTQYF; CDR3 DNA: TGTGCCAGCACCCAAGCGGCTAGCGGGGGTACAGATACGCAGTATTTT
J gene: TRBJ2-5; clone size: few; D gene: .; V gene: TRBV10-3; CDR3 protein: CAISFDSQETQYF; CDR3 DNA: TGTGCCATCAGTTTTGACAGTCAAGAGACCCAGTACTTC
J gene: TRBJ2-3; clone size: .; D gene: .; V gene: TRBV29-1; CDR3 protein: CSGGMPGVSDTQYF; CDR3 DNA: TGCAGCGGGGGGATGCCGGGAGTTTCAGATACGCAGTATTTT
J gene: TRBJ1-2; clone size: few; D gene: .; V gene: TRBV19; CDR3 protein: CASSTLQGNRGYTF; CDR3 DNA: TGTGCCAGTAGTACGCTTCAGGGAAATCGTGGCTACACCTTC
J gene: TRBJ1-2; clone size: .; D gene: TRBD1; V gene: TRBV6-5; CDR3 protein: CASSYVTGGHGYTF; CDR3 DNA: TGTGCCAGCAGTTATGTGACAGGGGGCCATGGCTACACCTTC
J gene: TRBJ1-4; clone size: .; D gene: TRBD1; V gene: TRBV7-9; CDR3 protein: CASSLARDSPGKLFF; CDR3 DNA: TGTGCCAGCAGCTTAGCCCGGGACAGTCCCGGCAAACTGTTTTTT
J gene: TRBJ1-5; clone size: .; D gene: .; V gene: TRBV23-1; CDR3 protein: CASSQSVVGLGNQPQHF; CDR3 DNA: TGCGCCAGCAGTCAATCCGTGGTGGGCTTAGGGAATCAGCCCCAGCATTTT
J gene: TRBJ1-6; clone size: many; D gene: .; V gene: TRBV6-5; CDR3 protein: CASSYVNSPLHF; CDR3 DNA: TGTGCCAGCAGTTACGTGAATTCACCCCTCCACTTT